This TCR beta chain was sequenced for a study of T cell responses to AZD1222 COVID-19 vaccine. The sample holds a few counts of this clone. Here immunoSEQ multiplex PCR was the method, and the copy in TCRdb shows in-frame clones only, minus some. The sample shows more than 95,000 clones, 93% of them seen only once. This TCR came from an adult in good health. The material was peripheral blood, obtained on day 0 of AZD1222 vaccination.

The DNA of the CDR3 is TGTGCCAGCAGCCAAAGGGCCCCCGGGACAGGACACGGTAGGAATCAGCCCCAGCATTTT. It translates to CASSQRAPGTGHGRNQPQHF. The rearrangement links TRBV7-3 to TRBJ1-5, with 8 bases aligning to TRBD1. Germline V gene lookup returns CDR1 SGHTA and CDR2 FQGTGA. This CDR3 contains 20 residues. The trim removed 5 bases at V and 4 bases at J, leaving 22 bases unmatched.